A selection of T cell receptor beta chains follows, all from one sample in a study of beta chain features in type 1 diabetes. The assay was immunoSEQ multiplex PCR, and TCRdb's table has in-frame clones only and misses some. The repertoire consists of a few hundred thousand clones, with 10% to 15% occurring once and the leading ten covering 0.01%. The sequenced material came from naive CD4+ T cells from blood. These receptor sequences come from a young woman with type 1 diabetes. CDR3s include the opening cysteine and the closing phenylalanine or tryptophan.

CDR3aa: CAWSPGVFGYTF
j_gene: TRBJ1-2
v_gene: TRBV30

CDR3aa: CASSPRGGSGNTIYF
j_gene: TRBJ1-3
v_gene: TRBV9

CDR3aa: CAWSGGFIEKLFF
j_gene: TRBJ1-4
v_gene: TRBV30

CDR3aa: CASSQAWTSSDNEQFF
j_gene: TRBJ2-1
v_gene: TRBV4-3

CDR3aa: CASSTDIYYGYTF
j_gene: TRBJ1-2
v_gene: TRBV7-2

CDR3aa: CASSPRQGGNYEQYF
j_gene: TRBJ2-7
v_gene: TRBV19

CDR3aa: CASSNSGSTDTQYF
j_gene: TRBJ2-3
v_gene: TRBV4-1

CDR3aa: CATSRDQGAYEQYF
j_gene: TRBJ2-7
v_gene: TRBV15

CDR3aa: CASSGQAGPIYEQFF
j_gene: TRBJ2-1
v_gene: TRBV9

CDR3aa: CASSPRDRGWTEAFF
j_gene: TRBJ1-1
v_gene: TRBV7-6

CDR3aa: CASSVGQGSEKLFF
j_gene: TRBJ1-4
v_gene: TRBV9

CDR3aa: CASSPSAGSYEQYF
j_gene: TRBJ2-7
v_gene: TRBV18

CDR3aa: CAAGVAGGPLYNEQFF
j_gene: TRBJ2-1
v_gene: TRBV27

CDR3aa: CASSAGSIAGDTQYF
j_gene: TRBJ2-3
v_gene: TRBV9

CDR3aa: CASSSDRGVNQPQHF
j_gene: TRBJ1-5
v_gene: TRBV7-2

CDR3aa: CASSQGLDGRQNIQYF
j_gene: TRBJ2-4
v_gene: TRBV4-1

CDR3aa: CASRRLSGVVGEQYF
j_gene: TRBJ2-5
v_gene: TRBV6-6

CDR3aa: CASSTTGTDNYGYTF
j_gene: TRBJ1-2
v_gene: TRBV5-1

CDR3aa: CATWTGFTNIQYF
j_gene: TRBJ2-4
v_gene: TRBV6-5

CDR3aa: CASSEFEGGRSNTGELFF
j_gene: TRBJ2-2
v_gene: TRBV25-1

CDR3aa: CASSLPGSYNEQFF
j_gene: TRBJ2-1
v_gene: TRBV7-9

CDR3aa: CASSLLRGEIQETQYF
j_gene: TRBJ2-5
v_gene: TRBV5-1

CDR3aa: CASSFTYYNEQFF
j_gene: TRBJ2-1
v_gene: TRBV7-2

CDR3aa: CASSQGVQVARRNTEAFF
j_gene: TRBJ1-1
v_gene: TRBV4-2

CDR3aa: CASSLTADTEAFF
j_gene: TRBJ1-1
v_gene: TRBV9

CDR3aa: CASSPDRGVTEQYF
j_gene: TRBJ2-7
v_gene: TRBV4-1

CDR3aa: CASSRRSGETQYF
j_gene: TRBJ2-5
v_gene: TRBV25-1

CDR3aa: CASSGLAGYYEQYF
j_gene: TRBJ2-7
v_gene: TRBV28

CDR3aa: CASSKVDGGLNYGYTF
j_gene: TRBJ1-2
v_gene: TRBV7-9

CDR3aa: CSVAGGPNTGELFF
j_gene: TRBJ2-2
v_gene: TRBV29-1

CDR3aa: CASSYKAGDGYTF
j_gene: TRBJ1-2
v_gene: TRBV7-3

CDR3aa: CAWKTQGPWSMNTEAFF
j_gene: TRBJ1-1
v_gene: TRBV30

CDR3aa: CASSSTRGYTF
j_gene: TRBJ1-2
v_gene: TRBV18

CDR3aa: CASSPRGDSGANVLTF
j_gene: TRBJ2-6
v_gene: TRBV9

CDR3aa: CASSITGVSNQPQHF
j_gene: TRBJ1-5
v_gene: TRBV19

CDR3aa: CASSQDALNTGELFF
j_gene: TRBJ2-2
v_gene: TRBV4-3

CDR3aa: CADSTGTGFGTQYF
j_gene: TRBJ2-5
v_gene: TRBV5-1

CDR3aa: CASSSGGRNEQFF
j_gene: TRBJ2-1
v_gene: TRBV5-6